The 11 T cell receptor beta chains listed next were all sequenced from one sample in a study of blood T cell repertoires in COVID-19. Assay: immunoSEQ multiplex PCR; the TCRdb copy retains only in-frame clones and omits some. The sample carries just under 40,000 clones, 79% recorded once. Sequencing was carried out using peripheral blood. These receptors all come from a man in his 70s with acute or convalescent COVID-19.

This chain uses TRBV7-9 with TRBJ2-1; 8 nucleotides line up with TRBD1. CDR3 length equals 14 residues. Germline lookup yields CDR1 SEHNR and CDR2 FQNEAQ (reference sequence). With V trimmed by 0 bases and J by 8 bases, 3 bases remained unmatched. CDR3 amino acids: CASSLATGVDEQFF. The DNA of the CDR3 is TGTGCCAGCAGCTTAGCGACAGGGGTTGATGAGCAGTTCTTC.

This clone was counted a single time. The rearrangement joins TRBV10-3 to TRBJ2-2; a possible D gene is TRBD2 (5 bases). This CDR3 contains 13 residues. V was trimmed by 6 bases and J by 6 bases, leaving 11 bases between them. Germline loops: CDR1 ENHRY, CDR2 SYGVKD. The CDR3 DNA reads TGTGCCATCAGGCCGGACTCTTCCGGGGAGCTGTTTTTT. Amino acids: CAIRPDSSGELFF.

This clone has only one observation. The chain has TRBV6-6 and TRBJ2-1, with 11 nucleotides matching TRBD2. J lost 3 bases, V lost 5 bases, and 3 bases had no gene match. Germline CDR1 reads MNHNY; CDR2 reads SVGAGI (reference sequence). The CDR3 has 15 amino acids. CDR3 sequence reads: CASSQLAGDYNEQFF. The CDR3 DNA sequence: TGTGCCAGCAGTCAACTAGCGGGAGACTACAATGAGCAGTTCTTC.

This sequence joins TRBV5-1 and TRBJ1-3; weak D call: TRBD1 (6 bases). Trimming cost V 0 bases and J 2 bases, with 9 bases left between them. The CDR3 is 15 amino acids. CDR1 is SGHRS, CDR2 YFSETQ, per germline. CDR3 sequence: CASSLAGTTGNTIYF. CDR3 bases: TGCGCCAGCAGCTTGGCCGGGACAACTGGAAACACCATATATTTT.

J is TRBJ1-4 and V is TRBV21-1; TRBD1, the D gene given by the table, was not confirmed from the DNA. TRBV21-1 is marked as a pseudogene. The CDR3 runs 16 residues. The CDR3 DNA reads as TGTGCCAGTTGGGACAGGGATGTCCCAACTAATGAAAAACTGTTTTTT. Translated: CASWDRDVPTNEKLFF.

The chain uses TRBV7-8 and TRBJ2-5; D uncertain. The CDR3 spans 15 residues. V was pared by 2 bases and J by 2 bases, with 12 bases between. CDR1 and CDR2 from the germline V gene are SGHVS and FQNEAQ. The CDR3 here is CASSLIPQVQETQYF. The CDR3 DNA reads TGTGCCAGCAGCTTAATCCCGCAGGTACAAGAGACCCAGTACTTC.

The V call is TRBV27, the J call TRBJ2-7, with a tentative D call TRBD2 (5 bases). V gave up 3 bases and J gave up 3 bases, with 15 bases separating them. Germline CDR1 and CDR2: MNHEY and SMNVEV (reference sequence). The CDR3 runs to 15 residues. CDR3 in DNA: TGTGCCAGCAGTTTCGTGGGTAGCGAGAGCTACGAGCAGTACTTC. Protein product: CASSFVGSESYEQYF.

The J gene is TRBJ1-1, the V gene TRBV7-2; TRBD1 might be the D (5 bases). Germline assignment: CDR1 SGHTA and CDR2 FQGNSA. This CDR3 is 14 amino acids long. V lost 4 bases, J lost 3 bases, and 12 bases lay in between. As DNA, the CDR3 is TGTGCCAGCAGCTCCCGTGGGGGGTACACTGAAGCTTTCTTT. The encoded protein is CASSSRGGYTEAFF.

The chain employs TRBV10-3 and TRBJ2-7, with 10 bases that match TRBD1. From germline, CDR1 is ENHRY and CDR2 SYGVKD. V shed 4 bases and J 6 bases; nucleotides not matched to a gene: 9. The CDR3 is 15 residues long. The CDR3: CAISVWGQGNIEQYF. CDR3 DNA: TGTGCCATCAGTGTGTGGGGACAGGGGAACATCGAGCAGTACTTC.

This chain links TRBV28 with TRBJ2-5, with D possibly TRBD1 on 6 matching bases. Trimming cost V 6 bases and J 4 bases, with 12 bases left between them. This CDR3 region has 13 residues. CDR1 is MDHEN and CDR2 is SYDVKM in the germline V gene. CDR3 nucleotides: TGTGCCAGCAGCATGGGACAAATAGAGACCCAGTACTTC. It codes for CASSMGQIETQYF. The entire variable domain, with the rest obtained from reference TRBV28 and TRBJ2-5, is as follows: DVKVTQSSRYLVKRTGEKVFLECVQDMDHENMFWYRQDPGLGLRLIYFSYDVKMKEKGDIPEGYSVSREKKERFSLILESASTNQTSMYLCASSMGQIETQYFGPGTRLLVL.

The gene calls are TRBV7-6 and TRBJ1-4; 8 bases are shared with TRBD1. The germline gives CDR1 SGHVS, CDR2 FNYEAQ. The junction had 7 bases not matched to a gene; V was cut back by 5 bases and J by 8 bases. The CDR3 extends over 14 amino acids. CDR3 sequence: CASSRGQGPEKLFF. The CDR3 region has the DNA TGTGCCAGCAGCCGTGGACAGGGACCCGAAAAACTGTTTTTT.